Each of the 24 T cell receptor beta chains below was sequenced from the same sample in a study of siplizumab effects on memory and regulatory T cells (dated by TCRdb to the late 2010s). Library preparation used the immunoSEQ multiplex PCR assay. TCRdb holds this immuneACCESS table with in-frame rearrangements only. Some clones are missing; in checked studies, unresolved V genes explain under half, and the rest has no known cause. Across this sample there are some 70,000 clones, with around nine tenths seen only once. The ten largest clones represent around 1.6% of the sample. The sequencing input was Tregs sorted from blood. Source of these receptors: a human donor in good health.

This chain's CDR3 is CASSQEDRNYGYTF. The CDR3 DNA reads TGCGCCAGCAGCCAAGAGGACAGAAATTATGGCTACACCTTC. The chain is built from TRBV4-1 and TRBJ1-2, with D possibly TRBD1 on 6 matching bases. The CDR3 is 14 residues long. The germline CDR1 and CDR2 sequences are MGHRA and YSYEKL. V was shortened by 0 bases and J by 5 bases, with 10 bases between the two germline ends.

The chain links TRBV6-1 to TRBJ1-4; D is undetermined. Looked up from germline, CDR1 is MNHNS and CDR2 is SASEGT. The CDR3 sequence is 15 residues long. V shed 7 bases and J shed 0 bases, with 12 bases lying between them. In DNA, the CDR3 is TGTGCCAGCAAGCTAAGCGCCACAACTAATGAAAAACTGTTTTTT. It translates to CASKLSATTNEKLFF.

J is TRBJ2-1 and V is TRBV5-1; the D gene is possibly TRBD2 (6 bases). V lost 0 bases and J 5 bases, leaving 12 bases between the germline ends. From germline, CDR1 is SGHRS and CDR2 YFSETQ. The CDR3 consists of 15 residues. In DNA form, the CDR3 reads TGCGCCAGCAGCTTGGCCGTGGGGACTCACAATGAGCAGTTCTTC. It translates to CASSLAVGTHNEQFF.

The chain joins TRBV14 to TRBJ2-3, with D unresolved. This CDR3 is 13 amino acids long. V was shortened by 2 bases and J by 2 bases, with 5 bases between the two germline ends. Germline assignment: CDR1 SGHDN and CDR2 FVKESK. CDR3 region: CASSQNPTDTQYF. CDR3 DNA: TGTGCCAGCAGCCAAAACCCCACAGATACGCAGTATTTT.

This chain uses TRBV28 with TRBJ2-5, with 7 bases fitting TRBD1. The J call could be wrong; TRBJ2-7 is a better fit for the DNA end. The CDR3 contains 16 residues. Looked up from germline, CDR1 is MDHEN and CDR2 is SYDVKM. The CDR3 loop reads CASSFIGQVDTYEQYF. The CDR3 DNA follows: TGTGCCAGCAGTTTTATCGGACAGGTGGATACCTACGAGCAGTACTTC.

The V and J genes are TRBV27 and TRBJ2-3; D call uncertain. The V end lost 4 bases, the J end lost 1 base, and 15 bases lay between the germline ends. CDR1 is MNHEY, CDR2 SMNVEV, per germline (reference sequence). This CDR3 has 16 amino acids. This chain's CDR3 is CASSSFSALGTDTQYF. Written as DNA, the CDR3 is TGTGCCAGCAGTTCCTTTTCGGCCTTGGGCACAGATACGCAGTATTTT.

The chain couples TRBV7-9 to TRBJ2-2; tentatively, D is TRBD2 (6 bases). This CDR3 comprises 16 residues. Germline assignment: CDR1 SEHNR and CDR2 FQNEAQ (reference sequence). Trimming removed 1 base at V and 4 bases at J, with 13 bases between. CDR3 DNA sequence: TGTGCCAGCAGCTTAGAGGCGGGGCGGAGCACCGGGGAGCTGTTTTTT. It specifies CASSLEAGRSTGELFF.

V gene TRBV19 combines with J gene TRBJ1-1, with D possibly TRBD1 on 5 matching bases. This CDR3 is built from 17 residues. V shed 6 bases and J shed 0 bases, with 20 bases lying between them. Germline V lookup: CDR1 LNHDA, CDR2 SQIVND (reference sequence). The CDR3 coding sequence is TGTGCCAGTAGCACCCTTGTAGGGGAGTGGATGAACACTGAAGCTTTCTTT. Its translation: CASSTLVGEWMNTEAFF. Variable domain in full (rest from reference TRBV19 and TRBJ1-1): DGGITQSPKYLFRKEGQNVTLSCEQNLNHDAMYWYRQDPGQGLRLIYYSQIVNDFQKGDIAEGYSVSREKKESFPLTVTSAQKNPTAFYLCASSTLVGEWMNTEAFFGQGTRLTVV.

In DNA form, the CDR3 reads TGTGCCTGGAAGGAGGGCAGCTATGGCTACACCTTC. It yields the protein CAWKEGSYGYTF. This rearrangement joins TRBV30 to TRBJ1-2; D not resolved. Trimming pared 4 bases from V and 4 bases from J, leaving 10 bases between. The CDR3 sequence is 12 residues long. Germline CDR1 GTSNPN, CDR2 SVGIG (reference sequence). Full variable domain (missing parts from reference TRBV30 and TRBJ1-2): SQTIHQWPATLVQPVGSPLSLECTVEGTSNPNLYWYRQAAGRGLQLLFYSVGIGQISSEVPQNLSASRPQDRQFILSSKKLLLSDSGFYLCAWKEGSYGYTFGSGTRLTVV.

The rearrangement uses TRBV6-1 and TRBJ2-7; D unresolved. The ends were cut back, 10 bases at V and 3 bases at J, with 7 bases in the middle. CDR1 is MNHNS and CDR2 is SASEGT in the germline V gene. This CDR3 has 10 residues. CDR3 DNA sequence: TGTGCCACCTGGGGCTACGAGCAGTACTTC. Translation gives CATWGYEQYF.

The gene calls are TRBV5-1 and TRBJ2-7; no clear D. The CDR3 is 13 residues long. The V and J ends lost 2 bases and 4 bases respectively, with 10 bases between them. From germline, CDR1 is SGHRS and CDR2 YFSETQ. As DNA, the CDR3 is TGCGCCAGCAGCTTAACACCGCCTTACGAGCAGTACTTC. This gives the protein CASSLTPPYEQYF. The variable domain in full, completed from reference TRBV5-1 and TRBJ2-7, reads KAGVTQTPRYLIKTRGQQVTLSCSPISGHRSVSWYQQTPGQGLQFLFEYFSETQRNKGNFPGRFSGRQFSNSRSEMNVSTLELGDSALYLCASSLTPPYEQYFGPGTRLTVT.

The CDR3 bases are TGTGCCGTGGGCGGAGGCACAGGGGAGGGTGGCTACACCTTC. It translates to CAVGGGTGEGGYTF. The chain joins TRBV6-5 to TRBJ1-2; 7 nucleotides match TRBD1. Germline trimming cut 11 bases from V and 7 bases from J; bases unmatched to any gene: 16. CDR1 is MNHEY and CDR2 is SVGAGI in the germline V gene. This CDR3 region has 14 residues.

The chain joins TRBV5-1 to TRBJ2-5; TRBD1 agrees at 9 bases. V shed 4 bases, J shed 5 bases, and the junction held 12 bases outside the gene matches. This CDR3 is built from 16 residues. Germline V lookup: CDR1 SGHRS, CDR2 YFSETQ. This CDR3 reads CASSPRDRAVGETQYF. For the CDR3, the DNA is TGCGCCAGCAGCCCACGGGACAGGGCCGTTGGGGAGACCCAGTACTTC.

With respect to this clone: One end of the junction varies from germline; a read error may be responsible. The CDR3 spells CASSESGGWNAEAFF. The CDR3 DNA follows: TGTGCCAGCAGTGAATCTGGCGGCTGGAACGCTGAAGCTTTCTTT. This chain joins TRBV25-1 and TRBJ1-1; D gene uncertain. CDR1 is MGHDK, CDR2 SYGVNS, per germline. The CDR3 spans 15 residues.

This chain uses TRBV9 with TRBJ1-1; D is ambiguous. V lost 0 bases to trimming and J lost 1 base, with 10 bases between them. CDR1 SGDLS and CDR2 YYNGEE come from the germline V gene. There are 15 residues in the CDR3. CDR3 region: CASSVGGQTNTEAFF. DNA of the CDR3: TGTGCCAGCAGCGTAGGCGGGCAGACGAACACTGAAGCTTTCTTT.

This chain links TRBV28 with TRBJ2-5; D not certain. Germline V CDR1 and CDR2: MDHEN, SYDVKM. V gave up 2 bases and J gave up 7 bases, with 17 bases separating them. This CDR3 is built from 15 residues. CDR3: CASSLVGRRSGTQYF. For the CDR3, the DNA is TGTGCCAGCAGTTTAGTAGGCAGGCGGTCAGGGACCCAGTACTTC.

The CDR3 DNA sequence: TGTGCCAGCAGCGGCAGGGTGGGTGAGCAGTTCTTC. Translated, it gives CASSGRVGEQFF. The chain joins TRBV7-9 to TRBJ2-1, with D maybe TRBD1 (5 bases). The V end was cut by 5 bases, the J end by 9 bases, with 11 bases between. CDR1 and CDR2 from the germline V gene are SEHNR and FQNEAQ (reference sequence). The CDR3 sequence is 12 residues long.

This chain connects TRBV29-1 to TRBJ2-7; TRBD1 agrees at 7 bases. This CDR3 has 15 amino acids. Germline V gene data show CDR1 as SQVTM and CDR2 as ANQGSEA. With 6 bases clipped from V and 2 bases from J, the junction kept 13 bases outside the gene matches. The CDR3 sequence is CSVTGWDSSTYEQYF. CDR3 coding DNA: TGCAGCGTCACAGGGTGGGACAGCTCAACCTACGAGCAGTACTTC.

This rearrangement joins TRBV2 to TRBJ2-1, with 7 bases fitting TRBD2. Germline V gene lookup returns CDR1 SNHLY and CDR2 FYNNEI. CDR3 length: 15 amino acids. Losses at the gene ends were 3 bases for V and 0 bases for J; bases not matched to a gene: 2. Here the CDR3 reads CASSETGGSYNEQFF. CDR3 DNA sequence: TGTGCCAGCAGTGAGACGGGGGGCTCCTACAATGAGCAGTTCTTC.

This clone appeared a single time. The rearrangement uses TRBV9 and TRBJ2-1; TRBD1 is a possible D gene (6 bases). CDR3 size: 16 residues. V shed 4 bases and J shed 5 bases, with 19 bases lying between them. Germline CDR1 and CDR2: SGDLS and YYNGEE. This chain's CDR3 is CASSPGVLSADNEQFF. The DNA for the CDR3 is TGTGCCAGCAGCCCAGGGGTCCTCAGTGCTGACAATGAGCAGTTCTTC. Full variable domain (outside the CDR3, taken from reference TRBV9 and TRBJ2-1): DSGVTQTPKHLITATGQRVTLRCSPRSGDLSVYWYQQSLDQGLQFLIQYYNGEERAKGNILERFSAQQFPDLHSELNLSSLELGDSALYFCASSPGVLSADNEQFFGPGTRLTVL.

The chain recombines TRBV15 with TRBJ2-6; 9 bases align to TRBD1. This CDR3 has 18 amino acids. CDR1 and CDR2 from the germline V gene are LNHNV and YYDKDF (reference sequence). After removal of 2 bases from V and 1 base from J, the junction contained 6 bases not matched to a gene. The CDR3 is CATSRSTGGSSGANVLTF. The DNA of the CDR3 is TGTGCCACCAGCAGATCAACAGGGGGCAGTTCTGGGGCCAACGTCCTGACTTTC.

V is TRBV5-1 and J is TRBJ1-1; 8 nucleotides align to TRBD1. Trimming took 3 bases from V and 12 from J; bases not matched to a gene: 7. The germline gives CDR1 SGHRS, CDR2 YFSETQ. The CDR3 runs 12 residues. The CDR3 region has the DNA TGCGCCAGCAGCTCGACAGGGGCTGGAACTTTCTTT. Its translation is CASSSTGAGTFF.

The gene calls are TRBV7-2 and TRBJ2-2; 8 bases fit TRBD1. CDR1 is SGHTA, CDR2 FQGNSA, per germline. V gave up 5 bases and J gave up 11 bases; unmatched junction bases: 7. The CDR3 consists of 13 residues. The CDR3 DNA sequence: TGTGCCAGCAGCCCAGGGACAGGTTTCGAGCTGTTTTTT. Its protein product is CASSPGTGFELFF.

This clone has just one count. Mismatch with germline at one junction end may stem from a read error. The rearrangement uses TRBV7-7 and TRBJ2-5; 9 nucleotides match TRBD2. In germline, CDR1 is SSHAT, CDR2 FNYEAQ (reference sequence). The CDR3 extends over 15 amino acids. The CDR3 loop reads CASSGGTRGAGTQYF. The CDR3 bases are TGTGCTAGCAGCGGGGGGACACGGGGGGCTGGGACCCAGTACTTC.